Below are 32 T cell receptor beta chains sequenced from a single sample in a study of cytomegalovirus exposure and HLA in healthy donors. Amplification used 60 Vbeta primers and 13 Jbeta primers. The data were produced by immunoSEQ multiplex PCR, yet TCRdb's version contains in-frame clones alone and is incomplete. This table has approximately 110,000 clones, about 73% appearing once. Sequencing was carried out using PBMCs. These receptor sequences come from a woman in her 50s in good health and CMV-seropositive.

This clone was observed a handful of times. The V and J genes are TRBV11-3 and TRBJ2-7; D ambiguous. CDR1 and CDR2 (germline): SGHNT, YENEEA. The CDR3 sequence is 14 residues long. Trimming stripped 1 base from V and 0 bases from J, with 7 bases between. The CDR3 here is CASSLGASSYEQYF. CDR3 bases: TGTGCCAGCAGCTTAGGAGCATCCTCCTACGAGCAGTACTTC. Combining the CDR3 with reference TRBV11-3 and TRBJ2-7 gives the whole variable domain EAGVVQSPRYKIIEKKQPVAFWCNPISGHNTLYWYLQNLGQGPELLIRYENEEAVDDSQLPKDRFSAERLKGVDSTLKIQPAELGDSAVYLCASSLGASSYEQYFGPGTRLTVT.

The rearrangement links TRBV2 to TRBJ2-7, with TRBD1 matching 9 bases. With 7 bases clipped from V and 0 bases from J, the junction kept 4 bases outside the gene matches. Germline CDR1 is SNHLY and CDR2 is FYNNEI. The CDR3 is 14 amino acids. The CDR3 DNA reads TGTGCCAGCACGGGGACAGGGCCCTCCTACGAGCAGTACTTC. It encodes CASTGTGPSYEQYF.

This clone has only one observation. The CDR3 protein is CASSSRKGIASYNEQFF. The CDR3, as DNA: TGTGCCAGCAGCTCTCGCAAGGGGATCGCCTCCTACAATGAGCAGTTCTTC. The chain has TRBV7-8 and TRBJ2-1; D perhaps matches TRBD1 (5 bases). CDR1 is SGHVS, CDR2 FQNEAQ, per germline. There are 17 residues in the CDR3. V was cut by 4 bases and J by 0 bases, with 16 bases left in between.

The chain employs TRBV15 and TRBJ1-6; D unclear. The V end was cut by 1 base, the J end by 5 bases, with 12 bases between. This CDR3 region has 16 residues. The V gene's germline CDR1 is LNHNV and CDR2 YYDKDF (reference sequence). The chain's CDR3 is CATSRGEARDNSPLHF. The CDR3 nucleotides are TGTGCCACCAGCAGAGGAGAGGCCAGAGATAATTCACCCCTCCACTTT.

V is TRBV29-1 and J is TRBJ2-1, with 7 bases lining up with TRBD2. CDR1 SQVTM and CDR2 ANQGSEA come from the germline V gene. V gave up 2 bases and J gave up 7 bases; unmatched junction bases: 11. This CDR3 contains 15 residues. In DNA form, the CDR3 reads TGCAGCGTTGAACATTATACGGGGGGTAAAAATGAGCAGTTCTTC. Protein: CSVEHYTGGKNEQFF.

V usage is TRBV28 and J usage is TRBJ2-3; 12 positions agree with TRBD2. The V gene end was trimmed by 6 bases and the J gene end by 2 bases; junction bases not matched to a gene: 9. In germline, CDR1 is MDHEN, CDR2 SYDVKM. The CDR3 has 17 amino acids. CDR3 sequence reads: CASRPLTSGGPTDTQYF. For the CDR3, the DNA is TGTGCCAGCAGACCGCTTACTAGCGGGGGGCCCACAGATACGCAGTATTTT.

A few counts support this clone. The chain has TRBV19 and TRBJ1-1, with D perhaps TRBD1 (6 bases). Trimming pared 4 bases from V and 4 bases from J, leaving 16 bases between. This CDR3 has 15 amino acids. Germline values: CDR1 LNHDA, CDR2 SQIVND (reference sequence). This CDR3 reads CASSRPDSGVTEAFF. The CDR3 DNA follows: TGTGCCAGTAGTAGACCGGACAGCGGGGTCACTGAAGCTTTCTTT.

This clone was counted a single time. One end of the junction varies from germline; a read error may be responsible. The rearrangement joins TRBV7-9 to TRBJ1-1, with 10 bases lining up with TRBD1. Germline V CDR1 and CDR2: SEHNR, FQNEAQ (reference sequence). CDR3 length: 14 amino acids. The CDR3 reads CSSSFGQGVTEAFF. The CDR3 DNA reads as TGTTCCAGCAGCTTTGGACAGGGGGTAACTGAAGCTTTCTTT. The whole variable domain, remainder taken from reference TRBV7-9 and TRBJ1-1, is DTGVSQNPRHKITKRGQNVTFRCDPISEHNRLYWYRQTLGQGPEFLTYFQNEAQLEKSRLLSDRFSAERPKGSFSTLEIQRTEQGDSAMYLCSSSFGQGVTEAFFGQGTRLTVV.

V and J are TRBV5-1 and TRBJ2-7, with a tentative D call TRBD1 (5 bases). Trimming took 0 bases from V and 0 from J, leaving 7 bases between them. CDR1 SGHRS and CDR2 YFSETQ come from the germline V gene. The CDR3 covers 14 residues. DNA for the CDR3: TGCGCCAGCAGCTTGGGTGACAGCTCCTACGAGCAGTACTTC. Its translation is CASSLGDSSYEQYF. Full variable domain (missing parts from reference TRBV5-1 and TRBJ2-7): KAGVTQTPRYLIKTRGQQVTLSCSPISGHRSVSWYQQTPGQGLQFLFEYFSETQRNKGNFPGRFSGRQFSNSRSEMNVSTLELGDSALYLCASSLGDSSYEQYFGPGTRLTVT.

The rearrangement uses TRBV19 and TRBJ2-5, with D hard to call. TRBJ2-7 explains the end of the DNA better; the J call may be wrong. Germline CDR1 LNHDA, CDR2 SQIVND (reference sequence). CDR3 size: 9 residues. CDR3 in amino acids: CASSVEQYF. The CDR3, as DNA: TGTGCCAGTAGTGTCGAGCAGTACTTC.

The chain links TRBV11-3 to TRBJ2-7; a weak D match, TRBD1 (7 bases). This CDR3 comprises 15 residues. CDR1 and CDR2 from the germline V gene are SGHNT and YENEEA. Trimming left V 1 base short and J 1 base short, with 11 bases between. For the CDR3, the DNA is TGTGCCAGCAGCTTAGGCCAGGGGGGATCCTACGAGCAGTACTTC. Translating it yields CASSLGQGGSYEQYF.

This chain uses TRBV7-9 with TRBJ2-7, with D possibly matching TRBD1 (5 bases). The CDR3 extends over 15 amino acids. Germline V gene lookup returns CDR1 SEHNR and CDR2 FQNEAQ (reference sequence). Trimming removed 8 bases at V and 6 bases at J, with 23 bases between. The CDR3 loop reads CASELTGRVKPEQYF. CDR3 coding DNA: TGTGCCAGCGAGCTTACTGGCAGGGTTAAACCCGAGCAGTACTTC.

The chain links TRBV6-1 to TRBJ2-1, with 10 positions matching TRBD1. The CDR3 is 15 amino acids. Germline CDR1 MNHNS, CDR2 SASEGT. The junction had 2 bases not matched to a gene; V was cut back by 3 bases and J by 3 bases. The DNA for the CDR3 is TGTGCCAGCAGTGAGGGACAGGGGATCTACAATGAGCAGTTCTTC. Translation: CASSEGQGIYNEQFF.

As concerns this clone: Other DNA sequences in the same sample also yield this CDR3. The rearrangement uses TRBV11-3 and TRBJ2-5, with 8 bases matching TRBD1. There are 17 residues in the CDR3. Per the germline V gene, CDR1 is SGHNT and CDR2 is YENEEA. Losses at the gene ends were 1 base for V and 5 bases for J; bases not matched to a gene: 12. In DNA form, the CDR3 reads TGTGCCAGCAGCTTAGCAGGGGGCCCACATCAGAAGGAGACCCAGTACTTC. This sequence encodes CASSLAGGPHQKETQYF.

The chain is built from TRBV10-3 and TRBJ2-5, with D unclear. This CDR3 contains 12 residues. The germline V gene encodes CDR1 ENHRY and CDR2 SYGVKD. The V and J ends lost 0 bases and 5 bases respectively, with 4 bases between them. The CDR3 DNA reads as TGTGCCATCAGTGAGTCAGAGGAGACCCAGTACTTC. It translates to CAISESEETQYF.

CDR3 protein: CASSPITLRSISYNSPLHF. CDR3 coding DNA: TGTGCCAGCTCACCAATCACATTACGGAGCATCTCCTATAATTCACCCCTCCACTTT. The genes are TRBV18 and TRBJ1-6; D remains ambiguous. The germline gives CDR1 KGHSH, CDR2 LQKENI. The length of the CDR3 is 19 residues. Trimming pared 2 bases from V and 0 bases from J, leaving 17 bases between.

This chain connects TRBV2 to TRBJ2-2; TRBD1 matches at 9 bases. This CDR3 has 16 amino acids. With 5 bases clipped from V and 5 bases from J, the junction kept 9 bases outside the gene matches. The germline V gene encodes CDR1 SNHLY and CDR2 FYNNEI. CDR3: CASSYTGGARTGELFF. The CDR3 bases are TGTGCCAGCAGTTACACAGGGGGCGCCCGTACCGGGGAGCTGTTTTTT.

A few counts support this clone. The rearrangement joins TRBV11-2 to TRBJ1-1; maybe TRBD1 (6 bases). The germline CDR1 and CDR2 sequences are SGHAT and FQNNGV. This CDR3 is 13 amino acids long. Trimming left V 4 bases short and J 5 bases short, with 11 bases between. CDR3 sequence: CASSSDRGTEAFF. The CDR3 nucleotides read TGTGCCAGCAGCTCGGACAGAGGGACTGAAGCTTTCTTT. The full variable domain, rest sourced from reference TRBV11-2 and TRBJ1-1, is EAGVAQSPRYKIIEKRQSVAFWCNPISGHATLYWYQQILGQGPKLLIQFQNNGVVDDSQLPKDRFSAERLKGVDSTLKIQPAKLEDSAVYLCASSSDRGTEAFFGQGTRLTVV.

This clone was seen only once. V and J are TRBV27 and TRBJ1-1; 7 bases align to TRBD1. This CDR3 region has 16 residues. V trimming: 0 bases; J trimming: 3 bases; junction bases outside the gene matches: 7. Looked up from germline, CDR1 is MNHEY and CDR2 is SMNVEV (reference sequence). CDR3 loop: CASSLSPGGAYTEAFF. The CDR3, as DNA: TGTGCCAGCAGTTTATCTCCAGGGGGTGCCTACACTGAAGCTTTCTTT.

This chain links TRBV6-4 with TRBJ2-1, with D possibly TRBD2 on 6 matching bases. V was pared by 5 bases and J by 5 bases, with 16 bases between. Germline CDR1 is MRHNA and CDR2 is SNTAGT. The CDR3 sequence is 15 residues long. The CDR3 DNA follows: TGTGCCAGCAGTTTCCGGGACTCAGGGCACAATGAGCAGTTCTTC. Its translation is CASSFRDSGHNEQFF.

The genes are TRBV9 and TRBJ1-2, with 8 bases lining up with TRBD1. The CDR3 is made up of 16 amino acids. V shed 7 bases and J 5 bases; nucleotides not matched to a gene: 16. The germline CDR1 and CDR2 sequences are SGDLS and YYNGEE. CDR3 amino acids: CASPRRRQGFGYGYTF. As DNA, the CDR3 is TGTGCCAGCCCCCGACGCCGACAGGGGTTTGGGTATGGCTACACCTTC.

This clone was recorded only once. This chain uses TRBV10-1 with TRBJ2-1; 11 bases align to TRBD2. CDR1 is WNHNN and CDR2 is SYGVQD in the germline V gene (reference sequence). The CDR3 is 18 amino acids. V gave up 6 bases and J gave up 3 bases; unmatched junction bases: 13. CDR3 region: CASSSGRLAGRFYNEQFF. The CDR3 DNA sequence: TGCGCCAGCAGCTCGGGCCGACTAGCGGGGAGGTTCTACAATGAGCAGTTCTTC.

The CDR3 bases are TGTGCCAGCGTCCAGGGACAGACTAACTATGGCTACACCTTC. Amino acids: CASVQGQTNYGYTF. V gene TRBV2 combines with J gene TRBJ1-2; TRBD1 aligns across 7 bases. The V segment lost 8 bases and the J segment 0 bases; nucleotides outside the gene matches: 6. This CDR3 is built from 14 residues. The germline V gene has CDR1 SNHLY and CDR2 FYNNEI.

V and J are TRBV18 and TRBJ2-2, with TRBD1 as a possible D gene (5 bases). V lost 2 bases to trimming and J lost 1 base, with 8 bases between them. Germline V CDR1 and CDR2: KGHSH, LQKENI. The CDR3 covers 15 residues. The CDR3 here is CASSPNGQNTGELFF. As DNA, the CDR3 is TGTGCCAGCTCACCAAATGGACAGAACACCGGGGAGCTGTTTTTT.

This clone was found a few times. The chain has TRBV5-1 and TRBJ1-3, with D uncertain. Trimming cost V 0 bases and J 0 bases, with 7 bases left between them. The CDR3 covers 15 residues. In germline, CDR1 is SGHRS, CDR2 YFSETQ. CDR3 protein: CASSLDGNSGNTIYF. CDR3 DNA: TGCGCCAGCAGCTTGGACGGGAACTCTGGAAACACCATATATTTT.

V gene TRBV2 combines with J gene TRBJ1-1; D possibly corresponds to TRBD1 (5 bases). V gave up 10 bases and J gave up 1 base, with 10 bases separating them. CDR1 is SNHLY and CDR2 is FYNNEI in the germline V gene. The CDR3 runs 12 residues. The DNA of the CDR3 is TGTGCCACCTGGGGGGGGAACACTGAAGCTTTCTTT. It codes for CATWGGNTEAFF.

Note on this clone: One end of the junction is discordant with germline, which a read error may explain. The identical CDR3 is also encoded by other nucleotide sequences in the sample. The rearrangement joins TRBV7-7 to TRBJ2-5; 8 positions match TRBD2. Germline V gene lookup returns CDR1 SSHAT and CDR2 FNYEAQ (reference sequence). The CDR3 is 14 amino acids. CDR3: CASSLLAGQETQYF. The CDR3 DNA reads TGTGCCAGCAGCTTACTAGCGGGTCAAGAGACTCAGTACTTC.

The J gene is TRBJ2-7, the V gene TRBV5-6, with TRBD2 matching 7 bases. The CDR3 totals 16 residues. V was clipped by 3 bases and J by 3 bases; unmatched bases: 12. Germline-derived CDR1 and CDR2 are SGHDT and YYEEEE. The CDR3 coding sequence is TGTGCCAGCAGCTGGGGGGGGTCCGTCACGAACTACGAGCAGTACTTC. Amino acids: CASSWGGSVTNYEQYF.

J is TRBJ2-7 and V is TRBV5-1; D not certain. V lost 0 bases and J lost 7, with 8 bases in between. Germline CDR1 SGHRS, CDR2 YFSETQ. This CDR3 is built from 12 residues. The CDR3 DNA sequence: TGCGCCAGCAGCTTGGGTAATCAGGAGCAGTACTTC. Translating it yields CASSLGNQEQYF.

The chain uses TRBV18 and TRBJ2-1; no clear D. The germline V gene encodes CDR1 KGHSH and CDR2 LQKENI. Trimming removed 3 bases at V and 5 bases at J, with 14 bases between. This CDR3 is 15 amino acids long. CDR3 amino acids: CASSPSLVADNEQFF. CDR3 nucleotide sequence: TGTGCCAGCTCACCGTCCCTTGTGGCTGACAATGAGCAGTTCTTC.

This clone was observed once. CDR3 sequence: CASSLNGGQITEAFF. DNA of the CDR3: TGTGCCAGCAGCTTAAACGGGGGACAGATCACTGAAGCTTTCTTT. The chain combines TRBV7-3 with TRBJ1-1; 7 bases agree with TRBD1. Looked up from germline, CDR1 is SGHTA and CDR2 is FQGTGA. The CDR3 length is 15 residues. V lost 1 base, J lost 4 bases, and 6 bases stayed unmatched.

J is TRBJ2-1 and V is TRBV5-1, with 12 bases aligning to TRBD2. Trimming cost V 0 bases and J 4 bases; bases outside gene matches: 2. Per the germline V gene, CDR1 is SGHRS and CDR2 is YFSETQ. The CDR3 length is 16 residues. The CDR3 is CASSLGLAGEYNEQFF. The CDR3 coding sequence is TGCGCCAGCAGCTTGGGACTAGCGGGGGAGTACAATGAGCAGTTCTTC.